Listed below are T cell receptor beta chains from one sample, sequenced in a study of early T cells in non-severe SARS-CoV-2 infection. A single record per CDR3 protein comes from TCRdb applying MiXCR to the 5' RACE reads. Among about 32,000 distinct CDR3 sequences listed, about 8.2% were seen once. The material sequenced was whole blood. The receptors stem from an adult who was a healthcare worker with PCR-confirmed SARS-CoV-2 infection or an uninfected control (not recorded which). CDR3s leave out the opening cysteine and the closing phenylalanine or tryptophan.

V gene: TRBV6-5; J gene: TRBJ1-5; CDR3 protein: ASSYTRDSNQPQH
V gene: TRBV19; J gene: TRBJ2-3; CDR3 protein: ASKSGQGINQY
V gene: TRBV5-8; J gene: TRBJ2-4; CDR3 protein: ASSLDGAAKPKNIQY
V gene: TRBV5-1; J gene: TRBJ1-6; CDR3 protein: ASSLGTGGNSPLH
V gene: TRBV7-8; J gene: TRBJ1-5; CDR3 protein: ASRWVPTSNQPQH
V gene: TRBV20-1; J gene: TRBJ2-3; CDR3 protein: SARELAGGSDTQY
V gene: TRBV10-3; J gene: TRBJ2-1; CDR3 protein: AISEAQGNEQF
V gene: TRBV6-6; J gene: TRBJ1-2; CDR3 protein: ASSPGVNYGYT
V gene: TRBV9; J gene: TRBJ1-2; CDR3 protein: ASSVGNYGYT
V gene: TRBV19; J gene: TRBJ2-7; CDR3 protein: ASTPGGNEQY
V gene: TRBV7-2; J gene: TRBJ1-6; CDR3 protein: ASSLPPGTSPLH
V gene: TRBV6-2/TRBV6-3; J gene: TRBJ1-1; CDR3 protein: ASSPLWRNTEAF
V gene: TRBV7-8; J gene: TRBJ2-3; CDR3 protein: ASSPRAGPGTDTQY
V gene: TRBV29-1; J gene: TRBJ2-2; CDR3 protein: SVETQGGYTGELF
V gene: TRBV6-2/TRBV6-3; J gene: TRBJ2-7; CDR3 protein: ASRASSYEQY
V gene: TRBV27; J gene: TRBJ1-1; CDR3 protein: ASSKTTGRNTEAF
V gene: TRBV25-1; J gene: TRBJ2-3; CDR3 protein: ASIQGTDTQY
V gene: TRBV29-1; J gene: TRBJ2-7; CDR3 protein: SVGGGSYEQY
V gene: TRBV20-1; J gene: TRBJ2-4; CDR3 protein: SVIPETGEADIQY
V gene: TRBV5-6; J gene: TRBJ2-6; CDR3 protein: ASSLNRASGANVLT
V gene: TRBV30; J gene: TRBJ1-2; CDR3 protein: ACRHGDGYT
V gene: TRBV27; J gene: TRBJ2-7; CDR3 protein: ASSLAPIGQGVSYEQY
V gene: TRBV19; J gene: TRBJ1-2; CDR3 protein: ASSIDRSTGASYGYT
V gene: TRBV12-3/TRBV12-4; J gene: TRBJ2-3; CDR3 protein: ASSPTGMVTDTQY
V gene: TRBV2; J gene: TRBJ1-4; CDR3 protein: ASIKGATANEKLF
V gene: TRBV12-3/TRBV12-4; J gene: TRBJ2-2; CDR3 protein: ASSATNTGELF
V gene: TRBV29-1; J gene: TRBJ2-5; CDR3 protein: SVDGSGVVETQY
V gene: TRBV4-3; J gene: TRBJ2-3; CDR3 protein: ASSQDRGEPDTQY
V gene: TRBV11-2; J gene: TRBJ1-6; CDR3 protein: ASSHPTGSPLH
V gene: TRBV7-2; J gene: TRBJ2-2; CDR3 protein: ASTHEYTGELF